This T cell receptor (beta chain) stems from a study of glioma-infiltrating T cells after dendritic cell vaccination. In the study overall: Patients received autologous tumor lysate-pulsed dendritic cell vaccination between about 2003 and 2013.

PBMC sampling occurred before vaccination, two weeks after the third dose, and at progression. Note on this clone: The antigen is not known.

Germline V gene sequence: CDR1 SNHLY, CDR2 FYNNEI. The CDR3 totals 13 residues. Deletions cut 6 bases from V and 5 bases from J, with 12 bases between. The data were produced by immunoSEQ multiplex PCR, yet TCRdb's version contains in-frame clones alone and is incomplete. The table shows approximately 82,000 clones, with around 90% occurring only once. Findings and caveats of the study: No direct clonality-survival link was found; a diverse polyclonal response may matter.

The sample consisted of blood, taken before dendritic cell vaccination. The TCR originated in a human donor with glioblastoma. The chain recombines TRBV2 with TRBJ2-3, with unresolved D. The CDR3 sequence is CASSGSGGDTQYF. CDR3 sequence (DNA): TGTGCCAGCAGCGGGTCTGGCGGAGATACGCAGTATTTT. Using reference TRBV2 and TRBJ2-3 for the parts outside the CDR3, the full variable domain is EPEVTQTPSHQVTQMGQEVILRCVPISNHLYFYWYRQILGQKVEFLVSFYNNEISEKSEIFDDQFSVERPDGSNFTLKIRSTKLEDSAMYFCASSGSGGDTQYFGPGTRLTVL.